These 29 T cell receptor beta chains share one sample of origin, sequenced in a study of T cells expressing NK-cell markers. Using the 5' RACE reads, TCRdb records one entry per CDR3 protein without DNA. The sample table sets out about 160,000 distinct CDR3 sequences. Sequencing was carried out using blood T cells: a sorted CD56 or NKG2C T cell subset, CD4+ or CD8+ T cells, or bulk PBMC T cells (not recorded which). The receptors were gathered from a woman aged 18-70 years in good health.

The CDR3: CASRGTSGTRLGEQYF. The chain uses TRBV12-3 or TRBV12-4 and TRBJ2-7; the TRBD2 assignment by TCRdb is unverifiable without DNA. The CDR3 has 16 amino acids.

The chain has TRBV4-1 and TRBJ2-7; with no DNA, the TCRdb D assignment of TRBD1 cannot be verified. The CDR3 is 15 amino acids. CDR1 and CDR2 from the germline V gene are MGHRA and YSYEKL. CDR3: CASSPRITGSYEQYF.

V and J are TRBV20-1 and TRBJ2-1; TCRdb's D gene call, TRBD1, goes unchecked for lack of DNA. This CDR3 region has 14 residues. Germline V CDR1 and CDR2: DFQATT, SNEGSKA (reference sequence). This CDR3 is CSASLTGGPNEQFF.

The chain is built from TRBV3-1 and TRBJ2-1; TCRdb indicates TRBD2, and absent DNA this call remains unverified. Per the germline V gene, CDR1 is LGHDT and CDR2 is YNNKEL (reference sequence). This CDR3 spans 16 amino acids. The CDR3 region is CASSLGPSGGYNEQFF.

This chain links TRBV12-3 or TRBV12-4 with TRBJ1-1. The CDR3 has 15 amino acids. The CDR3 is CASSFSGRSNTEAFF.

The rearrangement links TRBV4-1 to TRBJ2-3; TCRdb's D call, TRBD2, is unchecked because there is no DNA. There are 17 residues in the CDR3. From germline, CDR1 is MGHRA and CDR2 YSYEKL. This CDR3 reads CASSQVFLAGDGDTQYF.

This chain uses TRBV20-1 with TRBJ2-7; there is no DNA to check the TCRdb D call of TRBD1. The CDR3 contains 15 residues. Per the germline V gene, CDR1 is DFQATT and CDR2 is SNEGSKA (reference sequence). CDR3 residues: CSAGYRQGRSYEQYF.

The J gene is TRBJ2-3, the V gene TRBV10-3. CDR1 is ENHRY and CDR2 is SYGVKD in the germline V gene. The CDR3 sequence is 15 residues long. The CDR3 protein is CAISENGRQTDTQYF.

This chain uses TRBV12-3 or TRBV12-4 with TRBJ2-1. The CDR3 has 15 amino acids. The CDR3 is CASSLAGSSYNEQFF.

V is TRBV15 and J is TRBJ2-1; TCRdb designates TRBD2, a call that cannot be tested without DNA. Per germline, CDR1 LNHNV and CDR2 YYDKDF (reference sequence). The CDR3 has 15 amino acids. CDR3 in amino acids: CATSRLLAGGGEQFF.

V is TRBV15 and J is TRBJ2-3; checking the TCRdb D call of TRBD2 is not possible without DNA. The germline V gene encodes CDR1 LNHNV and CDR2 YYDKDF (reference sequence). The CDR3 is 17 amino acids. CDR3 sequence reads: CATSRDRGTSGTDTQYF.

This chain connects TRBV3-1 to TRBJ2-2; without DNA, the TCRdb call of TRBD2 cannot be checked. The germline CDR1 and CDR2 sequences are LGHDT and YNNKEL (reference sequence). The CDR3 is 17 amino acids. CDR3 sequence reads: CASSLRTSGPNTGELFF.

V is TRBV15 and J is TRBJ1-1. The germline gives CDR1 LNHNV, CDR2 YYDKDF (reference sequence). The CDR3 has 15 residues. CDR3 region: CATSRDSHWNTEAFF.

This sequence joins TRBV2 and TRBJ1-1. This CDR3 comprises 16 residues. Germline V CDR1 and CDR2: SNHLY, FYNNEI. This CDR3 reads CASSVGFRWQNTEAFF.

This chain uses TRBV25-1 with TRBJ2-2. The germline CDR1 and CDR2 sequences are MGHDK and SYGVNS. The CDR3 length is 15 residues. The CDR3 spells CASSAHNSPTGELFF.

The V and J genes are TRBV7-2 and TRBJ2-5; TCRdb outputs TRBD2, but without DNA this stays unchecked. CDR1 and CDR2 (germline): SGHTA, FQGNSA. The length of the CDR3 is 14 residues. The CDR3 sequence is CASSRTSIAETQYF.

The chain links TRBV5-1 to TRBJ2-1; as DNA is missing, the TRBD2 call by TCRdb cannot be tested. This CDR3 spans 16 amino acids. The V gene's germline CDR1 is SGHRS and CDR2 YFSETQ. CDR3 loop: CASSPSGTSGSDEQFF. The variable domain in full, with the rest retrieved from reference TRBV5-1 and TRBJ2-1, is KAGVTQTPRYLIKTRGQQVTLSCSPISGHRSVSWYQQTPGQGLQFLFEYFSETQRNKGNFPGRFSGRQFSNSRSEMNVSTLELGDSALYLCASSPSGTSGSDEQFFGPGTRLTVL.

This sequence joins TRBV5-1 and TRBJ2-5; absent DNA, TCRdb's TRBD1 call cannot be checked. The CDR3 covers 14 residues. The germline V gene encodes CDR1 SGHRS and CDR2 YFSETQ. The CDR3 spells CASSLARRGETQYF. Supplemented by reference TRBV5-1 and TRBJ2-5, the full variable domain reads KAGVTQTPRYLIKTRGQQVTLSCSPISGHRSVSWYQQTPGQGLQFLFEYFSETQRNKGNFPGRFSGRQFSNSRSEMNVSTLELGDSALYLCASSLARRGETQYFGPGTRLLVL.

The chain links TRBV6-1 to TRBJ1-1. Germline V lookup: CDR1 MNHNS, CDR2 SASEGT. The CDR3 covers 14 residues. The CDR3: CASKKGGGNTEAFF.

V usage is TRBV7-8 and J usage is TRBJ2-1; no DNA is available, so the TRBD1 call from TCRdb remains unchecked. Germline CDR1 is SGHVS and CDR2 is FQNEAQ. The CDR3 totals 16 residues. The CDR3 here is CASSLVVGAYSDEQFF.

The chain recombines TRBV7-8 with TRBJ1-3. Germline CDR1 reads SGHVS; CDR2 reads FQNEAQ. The CDR3 covers 16 residues. CDR3 region: CASSLGRAKRGNTIYF.

The CDR3 sequence is CASSLGRRHLTDTQYF. This rearrangement joins TRBV7-8 to TRBJ2-3; TCRdb gives TRBD1 as the D gene, but with no DNA this cannot be confirmed. CDR1 and CDR2 from the germline V gene are SGHVS and FQNEAQ. This CDR3 region has 16 residues.

The chain recombines TRBV27 with TRBJ2-3. CDR1 is MNHEY, CDR2 SMNVEV, per germline (reference sequence). This CDR3 is 17 amino acids long. The CDR3 sequence: CASSSSGFPTSTDTQYF.

The V gene is TRBV29-1, the J gene TRBJ2-2; checking the TCRdb D call of TRBD1 is not possible without DNA. Per germline, CDR1 SQVTM and CDR2 ANQGSEA. CDR3 size: 15 residues. CDR3: CSVTKPGGETGELFF.

This chain joins TRBV12-3 or TRBV12-4 and TRBJ1-6; TCRdb proposes TRBD1, but this gene call is untestable without DNA. The CDR3 has 15 amino acids. The CDR3 region is CASSLAGGQNSPLHF.

The V and J genes are TRBV5-6 and TRBJ2-2; TCRdb's assignment of TRBD1 cannot be checked, as there is no DNA. CDR3 length equals 17 residues. CDR1 and CDR2 from the germline V gene are SGHDT and YYEEEE. This chain's CDR3 is CASSSIETGRNTGELFF.

The chain is built from TRBV7-9 and TRBJ1-1. The germline V gene encodes CDR1 SEHNR and CDR2 FQNEAQ (reference sequence). The CDR3 runs 13 residues. This CDR3 is CASSDQMNTEAFF.

This sequence joins TRBV5-1 and TRBJ2-3; checking the TCRdb D call of TRBD1 is not possible without DNA. CDR1 and CDR2 (germline): SGHRS, YFSETQ. The CDR3 sequence is 15 residues long. CDR3 amino acids: CASSLATGGTDTQYF.

The rearrangement joins TRBV6-4 to TRBJ2-7; the D call from TCRdb, TRBD2, cannot be confirmed without DNA. Per the germline V gene, CDR1 is MRHNA and CDR2 is SNTAGT. The CDR3 length is 17 residues. CDR3 protein: CASSDSIASGGAYEQYF.